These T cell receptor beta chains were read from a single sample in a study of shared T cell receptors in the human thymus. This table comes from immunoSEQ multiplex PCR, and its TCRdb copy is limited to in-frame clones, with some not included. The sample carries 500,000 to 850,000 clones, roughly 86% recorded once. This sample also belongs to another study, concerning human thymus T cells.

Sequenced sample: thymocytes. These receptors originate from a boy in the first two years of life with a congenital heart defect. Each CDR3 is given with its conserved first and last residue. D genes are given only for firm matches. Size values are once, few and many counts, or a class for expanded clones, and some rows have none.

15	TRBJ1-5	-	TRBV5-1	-	CASSLSSGFNQPQHF	TGCGCCAGCAGCTTATCTTCCGGGTTCAATCAGCCCCAGCATTTT
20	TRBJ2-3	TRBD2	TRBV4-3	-	CASSPDYSGGAYITTDTQYF	TGCGCCAGCAGCCCCGACTATAGCGGGGGGGCATACATCACCACAGATACGCAGTATTTT
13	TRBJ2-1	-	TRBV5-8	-	CASSSSGPREQFF	TGTGCCAGCAGCTCAAGTGGCCCCCGTGAGCAGTTCTTC
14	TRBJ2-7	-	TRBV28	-	CASSDRDFSYEQYF	TGTGCCAGCTCAGACAGGGACTTCTCCTACGAGCAGTACTTC
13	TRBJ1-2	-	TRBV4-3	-	CASSQVMFDGYTF	TGCGCCAGCAGCCAAGTTATGTTCGATGGCTACACCTTC
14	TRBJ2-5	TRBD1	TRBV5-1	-	CASSTGQGARTQYF	TGCGCCAGCAGCACGGGACAGGGAGCCAGGACCCAGTACTTC
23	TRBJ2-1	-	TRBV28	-	CASSRKLLTSSTFITRYYNEQFF	TGTGCCAGCAGTCGCAAGTTACTCACTAGCAGTACCTTCATCACCCGTTACTACAATGAGCAGTTCTTC
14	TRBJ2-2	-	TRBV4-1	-	CASSQNLDFGELFF	TGCGCCAGCAGCCAGAATCTAGATTTCGGGGAGCTGTTTTTT
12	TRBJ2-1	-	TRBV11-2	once	CASSNPSSWQFF	TGTGCCAGCAGCAACCCCTCGAGTTGGCAGTTCTTC
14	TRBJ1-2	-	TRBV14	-	CASSSTPTLPGYTF	TGTGCCAGCAGCTCGACACCGACCCTCCCCGGCTACACCTTC
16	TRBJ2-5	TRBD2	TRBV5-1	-	CASSCRTSGSQETQYF	TGCGCCAGCAGCTGTCGGACTAGCGGAAGTCAAGAGACCCAGTACTTC
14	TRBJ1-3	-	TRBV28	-	CASSTSGRGGTIYF	TGTGCCAGCAGTACAAGTGGGCGAGGGGGCACCATATATTTT
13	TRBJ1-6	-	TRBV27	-	CASSRGDDSPLHF	TGTGCCAGCAGTCGGGGGGATGATTCACCCCTCCACTTT
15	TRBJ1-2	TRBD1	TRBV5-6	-	CASSDSGQTNYGYTF	TGTGCCAGCAGCGATTCGGGACAGACAAACTATGGCTACACCTTC
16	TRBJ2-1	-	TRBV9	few	CASSVATGSPYNEQFF	TGTGCCAGCAGCGTAGCTACGGGGTCCCCCTACAATGAGCAGTTCTTC
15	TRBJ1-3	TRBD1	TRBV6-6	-	CASKPRDRAGNTIYF	TGTGCCAGCAAACCCCGGGACAGGGCGGGAAACACCATATATTTT
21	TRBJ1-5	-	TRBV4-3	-	CASSQDWFRGGKGNSNQPQHF	TGCGCCAGCAGCCAAGATTGGTTTAGGGGGGGTAAGGGGAATAGCAATCAGCCCCAGCATTTT
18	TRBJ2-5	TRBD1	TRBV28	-	CASSVPGQGDVVQETQYF	TGTGCCAGCAGTGTCCCGGGACAGGGAGATGTGGTGCAAGAGACCCAGTACTTC
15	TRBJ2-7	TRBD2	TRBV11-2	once	CASSSGLARDSEQYF	TGTGCCAGCAGCTCCGGACTAGCTCGGGATTCCGAGCAGTACTTC
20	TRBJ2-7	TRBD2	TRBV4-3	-	CASSQEGWTSGRWGRWEQYF	TGCGCCAGCAGCCAAGAAGGGTGGACTAGCGGGAGGTGGGGCAGGTGGGAGCAGTACTTC
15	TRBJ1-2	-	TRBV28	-	CASSLWRKGNPGYTF	TGTGCCAGCAGTTTATGGAGGAAGGGGAATCCTGGCTACACCTTC
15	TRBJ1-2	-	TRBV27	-	CASSLGKEGIHGYTF	TGTGCCAGCAGTTTAGGGAAGGAGGGTATACATGGCTACACCTTC
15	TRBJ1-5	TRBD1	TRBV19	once	CASGSRDSRNQPQHF	TGTGCCAGTGGTTCTCGGGACAGCCGCAATCAGCCCCAGCATTTT
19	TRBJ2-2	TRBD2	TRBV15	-	CATSTSGLAGGSGTGELFF	TGTGCCACCAGCACCTCGGGACTAGCGGGAGGATCGGGCACCGGGGAGCTGTTTTTT
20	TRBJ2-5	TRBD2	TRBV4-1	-	CASSQDPQTGPGAGGETQYF	TGCGCCAGCAGCCAAGATCCTCAGACCGGCCCAGGAGCGGGGGGGGAGACCCAGTACTTC
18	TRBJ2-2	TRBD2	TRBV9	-	CASSVPPSGRDPTGELFF	TGTGCCAGCAGCGTGCCCCCTAGCGGGAGAGATCCCACCGGGGAGCTGTTTTTT
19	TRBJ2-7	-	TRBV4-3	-	CASSQDLKGGGTTYYEQYF	TGCGCCAGCAGCCAAGATCTTAAAGGGGGCGGGACAACCTACTACGAGCAGTACTTC
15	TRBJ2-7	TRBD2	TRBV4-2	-	CASSQETSDFHEQYF	TGTGCCAGCAGCCAAGAGACTAGCGATTTCCACGAGCAGTACTTC
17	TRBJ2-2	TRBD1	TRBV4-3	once	CASSQVPGQVSPGELFF	TGCGCCAGCAGCCAAGTGCCGGGACAGGTTTCGCCCGGGGAGCTGTTTTTT
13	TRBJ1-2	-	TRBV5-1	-	CASSYGSNYGYTF	TGCGCCAGCAGCTACGGGAGTAACTATGGCTACACCTTC
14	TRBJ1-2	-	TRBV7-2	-	CASSPIRGDYGYTF	TGTGCCAGCAGCCCAATACGGGGGGACTATGGCTACACCTTC
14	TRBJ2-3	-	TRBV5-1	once	CASSPHPGADTQYF	TGCGCCAGCAGCCCCCATCCGGGTGCAGATACGCAGTATTTT
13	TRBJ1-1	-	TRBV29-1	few	CSVERSRNTEAFF	TGCAGCGTTGAGCGGTCCAGGAACACTGAAGCTTTCTTT
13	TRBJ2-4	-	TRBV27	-	CATGGRHKNIQYF	TGTGCCACCGGCGGCCGTCACAAAAACATTCAGTACTTC
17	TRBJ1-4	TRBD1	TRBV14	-	CASSQQGQGTSNEKLFF	TGTGCCAGCAGCCAACAAGGACAGGGAACATCTAATGAAAAACTGTTTTTT
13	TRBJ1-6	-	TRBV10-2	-	CASRIDRVSPLHF	TGCGCCAGCAGAATAGACAGAGTCTCACCCCTCCACTTT
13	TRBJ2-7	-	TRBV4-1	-	CASSQEIGREQYF	TGCGCCAGCAGCCAAGAGATCGGTCGGGAGCAGTACTTC
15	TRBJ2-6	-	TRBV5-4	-	CASSGQVSGANVLTF	TGTGCCAGTAGCGGACAGGTCTCTGGGGCCAACGTCCTGACTTTC
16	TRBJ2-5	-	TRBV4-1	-	CASSQVTGLGQETQYF	TGCGCCAGCAGCCAAGTAACGGGGTTGGGGCAAGAGACCCAGTACTTC
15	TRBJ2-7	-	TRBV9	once	CASSVDTDRSYEQYF	TGTGCCAGCAGCGTAGATACCGACAGGTCCTACGAGCAGTACTTC
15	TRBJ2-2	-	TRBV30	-	CAWSVLSPGSGELFF	TGTGCCTGGAGTGTCCTCAGTCCGGGGAGCGGGGAGCTGTTTTTT
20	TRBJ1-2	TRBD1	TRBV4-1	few	CASSQESFRIARTGGKGYTF	TGCGCCAGCAGCCAAGAATCTTTTCGTATAGCTAGGACAGGGGGAAAGGGCTACACCTTC
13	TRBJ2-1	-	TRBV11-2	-	CASSWGGANQQFF	TGTGCCAGCAGCTGGGGGGGGGCTAATCAGCAGTTCTTC
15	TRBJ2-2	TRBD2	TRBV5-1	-	CASSLWEGDTGELFF	TGCGCCAGCAGCTTGTGGGAGGGTGACACCGGGGAGCTGTTTTTT
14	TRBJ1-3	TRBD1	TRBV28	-	CASSGGTGVTTIYF	TGTGCCAGCAGTGGCGGGACAGGGGTTACCACCATATATTTT
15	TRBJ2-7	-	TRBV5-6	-	CATSARADRSYEQYF	TGTGCCACCTCTGCCAGGGCGGACAGAAGCTACGAGCAGTACTTC
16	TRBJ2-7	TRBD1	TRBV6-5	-	CASSYQDRGPYYEQYF	TGTGCCAGCAGTTACCAGGACAGGGGGCCTTACTACGAGCAGTACTTC
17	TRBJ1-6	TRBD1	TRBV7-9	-	CASSFRQGGSGNSPLHF	TGTGCCAGCAGTTTTAGACAGGGAGGTTCGGGTAATTCACCCCTCCACTTT
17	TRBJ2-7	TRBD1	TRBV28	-	CASSFGGQLNSFYEQYF	TGTGCCAGCAGTTTTGGGGGACAGCTTAACTCTTTCTACGAGCAGTACTTC
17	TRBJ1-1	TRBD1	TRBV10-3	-	CAISEKWDSKMNTEAFF	TGTGCCATCAGTGAGAAGTGGGACAGCAAGATGAACACTGAAGCTTTCTTT
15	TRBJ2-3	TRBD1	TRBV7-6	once	CASSLAGQGNVTQYF	TGTGCCAGCAGCTTAGCGGGACAGGGGAACGTTACGCAGTATTTT
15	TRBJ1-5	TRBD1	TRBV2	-	CASSPGQGSNQPQHF	TGTGCCAGCAGTCCGGGACAGGGGAGCAATCAGCCCCAGCATTTT
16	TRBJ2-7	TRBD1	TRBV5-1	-	CASSDGVQDRGYEQYF	TGCGCCAGCAGCGACGGGGTTCAGGACAGGGGCTACGAGCAGTACTTC
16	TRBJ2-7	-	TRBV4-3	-	CASSQGRGRREYEQYF	TGCGCCAGCAGCCAAGGGAGGGGGCGAAGGGAGTACGAGCAGTACTTC
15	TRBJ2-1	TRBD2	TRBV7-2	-	CASTSLAGGNNEQFF	TGTGCCAGCACATCCCTAGCGGGAGGGAACAATGAGCAGTTCTTC
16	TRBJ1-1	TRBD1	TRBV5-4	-	CASSRMPGQGYTEAFF	TGTGCCAGCAGCCGGATGCCGGGACAGGGGTACACTGAAGCTTTCTTT
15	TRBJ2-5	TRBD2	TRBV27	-	CASRIRRGRAETQYF	TGTGCCAGCAGAATTCGTCGCGGGAGGGCGGAGACCCAGTACTTC
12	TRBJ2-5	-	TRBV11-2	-	CASSLLQETQYF	TGTGCCAGCAGCTTACTACAAGAGACCCAGTACTTC
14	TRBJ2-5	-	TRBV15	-	CATSSRQIQETQYF	TGTGCCACCAGCTCCCGACAAATCCAAGAGACCCAGTACTTC